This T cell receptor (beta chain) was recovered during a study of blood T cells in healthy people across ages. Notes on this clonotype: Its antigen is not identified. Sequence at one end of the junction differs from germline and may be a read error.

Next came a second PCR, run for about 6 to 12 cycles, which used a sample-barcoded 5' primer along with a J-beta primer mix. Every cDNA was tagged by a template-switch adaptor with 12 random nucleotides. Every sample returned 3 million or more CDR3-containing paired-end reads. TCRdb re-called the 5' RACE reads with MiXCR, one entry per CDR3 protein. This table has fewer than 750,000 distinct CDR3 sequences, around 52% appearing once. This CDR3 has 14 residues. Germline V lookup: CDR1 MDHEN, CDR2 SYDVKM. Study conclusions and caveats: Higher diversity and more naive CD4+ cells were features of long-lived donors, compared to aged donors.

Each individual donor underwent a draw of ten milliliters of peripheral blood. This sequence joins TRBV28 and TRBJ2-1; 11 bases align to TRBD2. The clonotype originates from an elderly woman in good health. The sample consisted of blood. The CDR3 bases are TGCGCCAGCAGTTTCACTAGCGGGAGAGGTGAGCAGTTCTTC. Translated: CASSFTSGRGEQFF.